These T cell receptor beta chains were read from a single sample in a study of blood T cell repertoires in COVID-19. The assay was immunoSEQ multiplex PCR, and TCRdb's table has in-frame clones only and misses some. Of over 100,000 clones detected, more than 75% appear once; the ten largest clones hold under 30%. Sequencing was carried out using peripheral blood. The receptors derive from a man aged 55 to 70 with acute or convalescent COVID-19. Each CDR3 is given without its conserved first and last residue.

J gene,V gene,CDR3 protein
TRBJ1-4,TRBV10-3,AISEDRGYDEKLF
TRBJ1-1,TRBV6-2/TRBV6-3,ASSLPGQGSNTEAF
TRBJ1-5,TRBV5-4,ASSLKPGSNQPQH
TRBJ2-7,TRBV28,ATVRVQAGFYEQY
TRBJ1-5,TRBV7-8,ASSLVRREPQH
TRBJ1-5,TRBV18,ASSLPGQGVQPQH
TRBJ2-3,TRBV5-5,ASIIPTAASSTDTQY
TRBJ2-2,TRBV15,ATSRDSGGLGTGELF
TRBJ1-2,TRBV4-3,ASSPTGINGYT
TRBJ2-3,TRBV27,ASSLGGFSTDTQY
TRBJ1-1,TRBV25-1,ASREGRTNTEAF
TRBJ2-3,TRBV15,ATSRNVGGGTSTDTQY
TRBJ1-2,TRBV5-1,ASSLGTGDWGYT
TRBJ1-2,TRBV5-1,ASSQTTGGGYGYT
TRBJ2-7,TRBV25-1,ASSGSPAYEQY
TRBJ2-1,TRBV5-5,ASSLVVRDNEQF
TRBJ1-1,TRBV4-2,ASSRERRDSHEAF
TRBJ2-7,TRBV28,ASSSQTGRTYEQY
TRBJ1-1,TRBV6-2/TRBV6-3,ASSRAGALNTEAF
TRBJ1-2,TRBV29-1,SVQGNYGYT
TRBJ1-2,TRBV2,ASSGTGFNYGYT
TRBJ1-1,TRBV28,ASSLFSGGGTEAF
TRBJ1-5,TRBV6-5,ASSPTGPNQPQH
TRBJ1-2,TRBV5-4,ASSFAGQGYGYT
TRBJ1-4,TRBV11-2,ASSTWGQGEKLF
TRBJ1-5,TRBV19,ASSMSGTSGQPQH
TRBJ1-1,TRBV5-5,ASSFRDRGEAF
TRBJ1-1,TRBV25-1,ATSQTGGEAF
TRBJ2-7,TRBV4-2,ASSIRTGGFYEQY
TRBJ2-5,TRBV6-5,ASTPRVNQETQY
TRBJ1-1,TRBV28,ASSPGHQGAEAF
TRBJ2-5,TRBV24-1,ATSAPGNQETQY
TRBJ1-1,TRBV16,ASSPSGRMNTEAF
TRBJ1-1,TRBV6-2/TRBV6-3,ASSYKLSDPQGRDEAF
TRBJ2-1,TRBV2,ARAGAYNEQF
TRBJ2-1,TRBV27,ASSPRPLGLNEQF
TRBJ2-3,TRBV27,ASSPYDTGTDTQY
TRBJ2-6,TRBV7-9,ASSDTSGAGANVLT
TRBJ2-1,TRBV10-1,ASIGGRLYNEQF
TRBJ2-4,TRBV3-1/TRBV3-2,ASSLDRDIQY
TRBJ2-3,TRBV7-9,ASSLSGNTDTQY
TRBJ1-2,TRBV7-2,ASSLGQGNYGYT
TRBJ2-3,TRBV7-2,ASSLGGQRADTQY
TRBJ1-1,TRBV11-2,ASSLTRRGSEAF
TRBJ2-3,TRBV4-3,ASSQEFKRNTDTQY
TRBJ1-2,TRBV10-3,AISEPNTRVGYT
TRBJ2-7,TRBV19,ASSTMAASGRTSSIYEQY
TRBJ2-1,TRBV5-1,ASSPENGVPSNEQF
TRBJ2-5,TRBV7-8,ASSLVLETQY
TRBJ1-2,TRBV19,ASSRRSGGNYGYT
TRBJ1-5,TRBV5-5,ASSLAGGSQH
TRBJ1-1,TRBV7-8,ASSLVQGNTEAF
TRBJ2-1,TRBV19,ASSMLSEQF
TRBJ2-5,TRBV12-3/TRBV12-4,ASSLTEEETQY
TRBJ1-1,TRBV28,ASSLPAPEAF
TRBJ1-4,TRBV7-9,ASSSRGATNEKLF
TRBJ2-2,TRBV6-5,ASSQGPVTGELF